Described below is a single TCR beta chain sequence and its context. Antigen: not known. With 4 bases removed from V and 0 bases from J, the gap between germline ends came to 9 bases. CDR1 and CDR2 from the germline V gene are SGHRS and YFSETQ. This CDR3 has 14 amino acids. This entry comes from a study of a mutant IDH1 vaccine in newly diagnosed glioma. Study overall: Scheduled for weeks 1, 3, 5, 7, 11, 15, 19 and 23, eight vaccinations were given to patients. A 62.5% male, roughly 40% female split and a mean age of around 37 years characterized treated patients.

The time point was: week 11, during vaccination. The vaccine gave 300 ug of a 20-mer mutant IDH1 peptide subcutaneously per dose. The protocol was immunoSEQ multiplex PCR, while the TCRdb copy is restricted to in-frame clones and leaves out a portion. The sample lists approximately 110,000 clones; roughly nine tenths were seen once. Study conclusions and caveats: Evidence of vaccine-induced immune responses was documented in 80% to 95% of patients.

Sequences were derived from PBMCs, sampled from a glioma patient whose treatment included an IDH1 peptide vaccine. The chain uses TRBV5-1 and TRBJ2-3; D call uncertain. The sequence came from a woman aged 45-65 years with glioma. The CDR3 sequence is CASSPEYSTDTQYF. CDR3 nucleotides: TGCGCCAGCAGCCCAGAGTATAGCACAGATACGCAGTATTTT.